Below, 16 T cell receptor beta chains from the same sample are listed, as sequenced in a study of vaccination and CD4 T cells after COVID-19. Treatment defined: roughly 10-day PBMC culture with coronavirus spike peptide pools or control peptides (ViraFEST assay). With the Oncomine TCR Beta short-read assay, DNA from cultured CD4+ T cells was sequenced. TCRdb processed the PCR reads anew with MiXCR; each CDR3 protein has one entry. This sample carries around 15,000 distinct CDR3 sequences, approximately 56% of them seen once, and the ten largest clones take around 7%. Their target antigens are unknown. The specimen sequenced was CD4+ T cells from blood, cultured in vitro. Source of these receptors: a human donor who had recovered from COVID-19.

The chain uses TRBV7-3 and TRBJ1-1; the match to TRBD1 covers 8 bases. CDR3 length: 17 residues. The J segment lost 2 bases and the V segment lost 4 bases, leaving 12 bases of the junction unmatched. Germline loops: CDR1 SGHTA, CDR2 FQGTGA. CDR3 sequence reads: CASSSDRGGGGNTEAFF. In DNA, the CDR3 is TGTGCCAGCAGCTCCGACAGGGGCGGAGGAGGAAACACTGAAGCTTTCTTT.

The CDR3 DNA reads as TGTGCCAGCAGTACAAGACTAGCGGGCCGCACAGATACGCAGTATTTT. Its protein product is CASSTRLAGRTDTQYF. The rearrangement links TRBV27 to TRBJ2-3, with TRBD2 identical over 10 bases. The CDR3 runs to 16 residues. V gave up 5 bases and J gave up 1 base; unmatched junction bases: 6. The V gene's germline CDR1 is MNHEY and CDR2 SMNVEV (reference sequence).

This chain uses TRBV7-9 with TRBJ1-2, with D unresolved. The CDR3 contains 15 residues. From germline, CDR1 is SEHNR and CDR2 FQNEAQ (reference sequence). The V gene lost 5 bases and the J gene lost 4 bases, with 17 bases spanning the gap. The CDR3 sequence is CASSTIDATPYGYTF. CDR3 in DNA: TGTGCCAGCAGCACTATCGACGCTACCCCCTATGGCTACACCTTC. Variable domain in full (rest from reference TRBV7-9 and TRBJ1-2): DTGVSQNPRHKITKRGQNVTFRCDPISEHNRLYWYRQTLGQGPEFLTYFQNEAQLEKSRLLSDRFSAERPKGSFSTLEIQRTEQGDSAMYLCASSTIDATPYGYTFGSGTRLTVV.

This chain links TRBV19 with TRBJ1-5; 7 bases are shared with TRBD1. The CDR3 extends over 14 amino acids. V lost 3 bases and J lost 4; bases outside the gene matches: 3. CDR1 LNHDA and CDR2 SQIVND come from the germline V gene (reference sequence). CDR3 in amino acids: CASSIQGGNQPQHF. CDR3 DNA: TGTGCCAGTAGTATTCAGGGGGGGAATCAGCCCCAGCATTTT.

By sample share, this clonotype is medium-sized. The V call is TRBV15, the J call TRBJ2-5, with TRBD1 as a possible D gene (6 bases). The V gene lost 2 bases and the J gene lost 5 bases, with 12 bases spanning the gap. The CDR3 has 14 residues. From germline, CDR1 is LNHNV and CDR2 YYDKDF (reference sequence). The CDR3 is CATSRTDSWETQYF. The CDR3 DNA follows: TGTGCCACCAGCAGAACGGACAGTTGGGAGACCCAGTACTTC.

The chain couples TRBV20-1 to TRBJ1-1; D call uncertain. Germline V CDR1 and CDR2: DFQATT, SNEGSKA (reference sequence). V was cut by 6 bases and J by 0 bases, with 5 bases left in between. The CDR3 loop spans 11 amino acids. The CDR3 DNA reads TGCAGTGCCCCCTTGAACACTGAAGCTTTCTTT. This gives the protein CSAPLNTEAFF.

J is TRBJ2-1 and V is TRBV19; 10 positions match TRBD2. V lost 10 bases to trimming and J lost 7 bases; unmatched junction nucleotides: 16. The CDR3 extends over 16 amino acids. Looked up from germline, CDR1 is LNHDA and CDR2 is SQIVND (reference sequence). The chain's CDR3 is CATTYSSSGSGNEQFF. CDR3 sequence (DNA): TGTGCCACTACTTATTCGTCTAGCGGGAGTGGAAATGAGCAGTTCTTC.

The J gene is TRBJ1-5, the V gene TRBV7-2, with D perhaps TRBD1 (5 bases). The CDR3 loop spans 13 amino acids. The germline CDR1 and CDR2 sequences are SGHTA and FQGNSA. V lost 2 bases, J lost 7 bases, and 9 bases lay in between. CDR3 DNA sequence: TGTGCCAGCAGCTTAAGGGGCGGGCAGCCCCAGCATTTT. Its protein is CASSLRGGQPQHF.

The chain couples TRBV6-1 to TRBJ2-3; perhaps D is TRBD1 or TRBD2 (5 bases each). The V end was cut by 4 bases, the J end by 1 base, with 15 bases between. The germline CDR1 and CDR2 sequences are MNHNS and SASEGT. The CDR3 runs 16 residues. CDR3 amino acids: CASSAQEGTRTDTQYF. The CDR3, as DNA: TGTGCCAGCAGTGCTCAAGAGGGGACGCGCACAGATACGCAGTATTTT.

This clonotype turned up a few times. This rearrangement joins TRBV20-1 to TRBJ1-1; D unclear. The germline V and J ends were trimmed by 3 bases and 6 bases, with 11 bases remaining between them. CDR3 length: 12 residues. Germline V gene data show CDR1 as DFQATT and CDR2 as SNEGSKA (reference sequence). CDR3 DNA: TGCAGTGCTAGCCGCAAAAGGGCTGAAGCTTTCTTT. Amino acids: CSASRKRAEAFF.

The chain couples TRBV4-1 to TRBJ1-1; the D gene is possibly TRBD1 (5 bases). V lost 3 bases, J lost 1 base, and 12 bases lay in between. This CDR3 comprises 15 residues. CDR1 and CDR2 from the germline V gene are MGHRA and YSYEKL. The CDR3 is CASSQKGAGNTEAFF. CDR3 sequence (DNA): TGCGCCAGCAGCCAGAAAGGGGCCGGGAACACTGAAGCTTTCTTT.

For the CDR3, the DNA is TGCGCCAGCAGCTTGTCAGGGAATAGCAATCAGCCCCAGCATTTT. Protein: CASSLSGNSNQPQHF. V is TRBV5-1 and J is TRBJ1-5; possibly TRBD1 for D (5 bases). This CDR3 spans 15 amino acids. V was clipped by 1 base and J by 0 bases, with 8 bases between them. CDR1 is SGHRS and CDR2 is YFSETQ in the germline V gene.

The genes are TRBV27 and TRBJ1-5; a possible D gene is TRBD1 (5 bases). The CDR3 runs to 14 residues. Per the germline V gene, CDR1 is MNHEY and CDR2 is SMNVEV (reference sequence). With 5 bases removed from V and 3 bases from J, the gap between germline ends came to 11 bases. The CDR3 loop is CASSPRGTNQPQHF. The CDR3 DNA follows: TGTGCCAGCAGTCCCCGAGGGACCAATCAGCCCCAGCATTTT.

This chain uses TRBV6-1 with TRBJ2-1; the match to TRBD1 covers 10 bases. The end of the DNA is better explained by TRBJ2-7, so the J call may be wrong. CDR3 size: 14 residues. Germline CDR1 reads MNHNS; CDR2 reads SASEGT. CDR3 region: CASSVGTGESEQYF. CDR3 bases: TGTGCCAGCAGTGTGGGGACAGGGGAGAGCGAGCAGTACTTC.

This sequence joins TRBV5-1 and TRBJ2-7; D not resolved. Between the trimmed V and J ends, which lost 0 bases and 2 bases, there was a span of 12 bases. The germline V gene has CDR1 SGHRS and CDR2 YFSETQ. This CDR3 region has 15 residues. The CDR3 loop reads CASSLGDGWTYEQYF. The CDR3 nucleotides read TGCGCCAGCAGCTTGGGGGATGGGTGGACCTACGAGCAGTACTTC.

The rearrangement links TRBV12-3 or TRBV12-4 to TRBJ2-5; possibly TRBD1 for D (5 bases). V lost 3 bases, J lost 3 bases, and 8 bases lay in between. The CDR3 sequence is 13 residues long. The CDR3 here is CASSFRGEETQYF. CDR3 nucleotides: TGTGCCAGCAGTTTTAGGGGCGAAGAGACCCAGTACTTC.